This T cell receptor beta chain was sequenced during a study of T cell responses to AZD1222 COVID-19 vaccine. Doses given second, at about 4 or about 12 weeks, were pooled. Sequencing used immunoSEQ multiplex PCR; TCRdb keeps in-frame clones, though not all of them. The data show 150,000 to 190,000 clones, more than 90% seen once. The CDR3 loop spans 13 amino acids. V gave up 0 bases and J gave up 3 bases, with 9 bases separating them. Germline V gene lookup returns CDR1 GTSNPN and CDR2 SVGIG (reference sequence). The study's findings and limits: Repertoire sampling happened only post peak T cell response. The breadth and depth of Spike-specific TCRs increased once two AZD1222 doses had been given.

Note on this clone: The antigen is not known.

The rearrangement uses TRBV30 and TRBJ2-7, with D unresolved. The source material was peripheral blood, sampled 28 days after the second AZD1222 dose. The receptor was isolated from an adult who received the AZD1222 COVID-19 vaccine. The CDR3 nucleotides are TGTGCCTGGAGTGTACTCGGATTCTACGAGCAGTACTTC. It translates to CAWSVLGFYEQYF. Full variable domain (rest looked up from reference TRBV30 and TRBJ2-7): SQTIHQWPATLVQPVGSPLSLECTVEGTSNPNLYWYRQAAGRGLQLLFYSVGIGQISSEVPQNLSASRPQDRQFILSSKKLLLSDSGFYLCAWSVLGFYEQYFGPGTRLTVT.